Listed below are T cell receptor beta chains from one sample, sequenced in a study of T cell repertoires in cytomegalovirus infection. TCRdb re-derived calls from the reads in MiXCR, one entry per CDR3 protein. The profile covers about 150,000 distinct CDR3 sequences, with approximately 30% appearing a single time and about 56% taken by the ten largest. No antigen has been identified for these receptors. Sequencing used CD8+ T cells from cultured PBMCs, obtained from culture after CMV antigen stimulation. Every receptor here comes from a human donor in good health (CMV status not recorded). Some clones in this sample may be carry-over from other donors' samples. CDR3s include the opening cysteine and the closing phenylalanine or tryptophan. A D gene is named only where the DNA matches it firmly. Part of the rows lack a size; the others show once, few, many or a class for expanded clones.

CDR3aa: CASSLVAGGPRVIF
CDR3nt: TGTGCCAGCAGTTTAGTAGCGGGGGGGCCTAGGGTGATCTTC
d_gene: TRBD2
j_gene: TRBJ2-1
abundance: few
v_gene: TRBV27

CDR3aa: CASSLGRGGLDEQFF
CDR3nt: TGTGCCAGCAGCTTAGGCCGGGGGGGCCTCGATGAGCAGTTCTTC
d_gene: TRBD2
j_gene: TRBJ2-1
abundance: few
v_gene: TRBV7-9

CDR3aa: CASSQGMDHPQPQHF
CDR3nt: TGCGCCAGCAGCCAAGGGATGGACCACCCTCAGCCCCAGCATTTT
d_gene: -
j_gene: TRBJ1-5
abundance: -
v_gene: TRBV4-1

CDR3aa: CASSQESGAPSYEQYF
CDR3nt: TGCGCCAGCAGCCAAGAGAGCGGTGCTCCCTCCTACGAGCAGTACTTC
d_gene: -
j_gene: TRBJ2-7
abundance: -
v_gene: TRBV4-1

CDR3aa: CASSLRQKRSTDTQYF
CDR3nt: TGTGCCAGCAGCTTAAGGCAGAAAAGAAGCACAGATACGCAGTATTTT
d_gene: -
j_gene: TRBJ2-3
abundance: many
v_gene: TRBV7-2

CDR3aa: CASSEWNTEAFF
CDR3nt: TGTGCCAGCAGTGAGTGGAACACTGAAGCTTTCTTT
d_gene: -
j_gene: TRBJ1-1
abundance: many
v_gene: TRBV2

CDR3aa: CASSPGGEGRAFF
CDR3nt: TGTGCCAGCAGCCCCGGGGGCGAGGGAAGAGCTTTCTTT
d_gene: -
j_gene: TRBJ1-1
abundance: many
v_gene: TRBV7-6

CDR3aa: CASSLNVREAFF
CDR3nt: TGTGCCAGCAGCTTAAACGTCCGTGAAGCTTTCTTT
d_gene: -
j_gene: TRBJ1-1
abundance: -
v_gene: TRBV7-9

CDR3aa: CASSLALGETQYF
CDR3nt: TGTGCCAGCAGCTTAGCGCTCGGAGAGACCCAGTACTTC
d_gene: -
j_gene: TRBJ2-5
abundance: many
v_gene: TRBV7-6

CDR3aa: CASSFYIGLNEKLFF
CDR3nt: TGTGCCAGCAGCTTCTACATCGGCCTTAATGAAAAACTGTTTTTT
d_gene: -
j_gene: TRBJ1-4
abundance: many
v_gene: TRBV7-8

CDR3aa: CASSLAWGPQETQYF
CDR3nt: TGTGCCAGCAGTTTAGCGTGGGGACCCCAAGAGACCCAGTACTTC
d_gene: -
j_gene: TRBJ2-5
abundance: -
v_gene: TRBV7-6

CDR3aa: CASSPWGLADEQYF
CDR3nt: TGTGCCAGCAGCCCTTGGGGGCTCGCAGACGAGCAGTACTTC
d_gene: -
j_gene: TRBJ2-7
abundance: -
v_gene: TRBV12-3/TRBV12-4

CDR3aa: CASSLGLDMASYEQYF
CDR3nt: TGTGCCAGCAGCTTAGGACTAGATATGGCCTCCTACGAGCAGTACTTC
d_gene: -
j_gene: TRBJ2-7
abundance: many
v_gene: TRBV7-2

CDR3aa: CASRPQGRGKNIQYF
CDR3nt: TGTGCCAGCAGGCCACAGGGCCGAGGCAAAAACATTCAGTACTTC
d_gene: -
j_gene: TRBJ2-4
abundance: many
v_gene: TRBV7-8

CDR3aa: CASSQGQPLSGGLYNEQFF
CDR3nt: TGTGCCAGCAGCCAAGGACAGCCCCTTAGCGGGGGACTCTACAATGAGCAGTTCTTC
d_gene: TRBD2
j_gene: TRBJ2-1
abundance: -
v_gene: TRBV7-9

CDR3aa: CASSFLAGGYVGELFF
CDR3nt: TGTGCCAGCAGTTTCCTAGCGGGGGGATATGTCGGGGAGCTGTTTTTT
d_gene: TRBD2
j_gene: TRBJ2-2
abundance: -
v_gene: TRBV2

CDR3aa: CASSTSGHQETQYF
CDR3nt: TGTGCCAGCAGTACTAGCGGGCACCAAGAGACCCAGTACTTC
d_gene: TRBD2
j_gene: TRBJ2-5
abundance: few
v_gene: TRBV12-3/TRBV12-4

CDR3aa: CAKGRFDNSPLHF
CDR3nt: TGTGCCAAAGGGAGATTCGATAATTCACCCCTCCACTTT
d_gene: -
j_gene: TRBJ1-6
abundance: many
v_gene: TRBV24-1

CDR3aa: CASSHPLGGRGTGELFF
CDR3nt: TGTGCCAGCAGCCACCCCTTGGGGGGCCGGGGCACCGGGGAGCTGTTTTTT
d_gene: -
j_gene: TRBJ2-2
abundance: -
v_gene: TRBV7-9

CDR3aa: CASSLWDSSTDTQYF
CDR3nt: TGTGCCAGCAGTTTATGGGACAGTAGCACAGATACGCAGTATTTT
d_gene: TRBD1
j_gene: TRBJ2-3
abundance: many
v_gene: TRBV12-3/TRBV12-4

CDR3aa: CSARDFSVDGYTF
CDR3nt: TGCAGTGCTAGAGATTTTTCAGTTGATGGCTACACCTTC
d_gene: -
j_gene: TRBJ1-2
abundance: -
v_gene: TRBV20-1

CDR3aa: CASSEALLTGYNEQFF
CDR3nt: TGTGCCAGCAGTGAAGCGCTTCTAACAGGCTACAATGAGCAGTTCTTC
d_gene: -
j_gene: TRBJ2-1
abundance: once
v_gene: TRBV2

CDR3aa: CASRPRTGMNTEAFF
CDR3nt: TGTGCCAGCAGACCTCGGACAGGGATGAACACTGAAGCTTTCTTT
d_gene: TRBD1
j_gene: TRBJ1-1
abundance: many
v_gene: TRBV2

CDR3aa: CASSRLPSGEEQYF
CDR3nt: TGTGCCAGCAGCCGCCTACCCTCAGGGGAGGAGCAGTACTTC
d_gene: -
j_gene: TRBJ2-7
abundance: -
v_gene: TRBV7-6

CDR3aa: CASSFTENYGYTF
CDR3nt: TGTGCCAGCAGTTTCACGGAAAACTATGGCTACACCTTC
d_gene: -
j_gene: TRBJ1-2
abundance: -
v_gene: TRBV27

CDR3aa: CATSGGGQGDGSPLHF
CDR3nt: TGTGCCACCAGCGGGGGAGGACAAGGCGACGGTTCACCCCTCCACTTT
d_gene: -
j_gene: TRBJ1-6
abundance: -
v_gene: TRBV15

CDR3aa: CASSFLIRGTEAFF
CDR3nt: TGTGCCAGCAGCTTCCTTATCCGGGGGACTGAAGCTTTCTTT
d_gene: -
j_gene: TRBJ1-1
abundance: few
v_gene: TRBV7-9

CDR3aa: CASSSGLAGVDEQFF
CDR3nt: TGTGCCAGCAGTTCGGGACTAGCGGGGGTGGATGAGCAGTTCTTC
d_gene: TRBD2
j_gene: TRBJ2-1
abundance: -
v_gene: TRBV6-5

CDR3aa: CATSTQQGGTEAFF
CDR3nt: TGTGCCACCAGTACCCAACAGGGGGGAACTGAAGCTTTCTTT
d_gene: TRBD1
j_gene: TRBJ1-1
abundance: -
v_gene: TRBV15

CDR3aa: CASSLAGLNEQFF
CDR3nt: TGTGCCAGCAGCTTAGCGGGGCTCAATGAGCAGTTCTTC
d_gene: -
j_gene: TRBJ2-1
abundance: -
v_gene: TRBV7-6

CDR3aa: CASSLGGGGGDTQYF
CDR3nt: TGTGCCAGCAGCTTAGGTGGTGGCGGGGGAGATACGCAGTATTTT
d_gene: TRBD2
j_gene: TRBJ2-3
abundance: many
v_gene: TRBV7-6

CDR3aa: CASSPPWGRNEQFF
CDR3nt: TGTGCCAGCAGCCCGCCCTGGGGGAGAAATGAGCAGTTCTTC
d_gene: -
j_gene: TRBJ2-1
abundance: medium-sized
v_gene: TRBV7-9

CDR3aa: CASSWATGNTIYF
CDR3nt: TGTGCCAGCAGCTGGGCTACTGGAAACACCATATATTTT
d_gene: -
j_gene: TRBJ1-3
abundance: -
v_gene: TRBV7-6

CDR3aa: CASSLGQNYEQYF
CDR3nt: TGTGCCAGCAGCTTGGGACAGAACTACGAGCAGTACTTC
d_gene: TRBD1
j_gene: TRBJ2-7
abundance: many
v_gene: TRBV7-2

CDR3aa: CASSPGRVNEKLFF
CDR3nt: TGTGCCAGCAGCCCCGGGAGGGTTAATGAAAAACTGTTTTTT
d_gene: -
j_gene: TRBJ1-4
abundance: few
v_gene: TRBV7-6

CDR3aa: CASSLLTGGAGDTQYF
CDR3nt: TGTGCCAGCAGTTTACTTACAGGGGGCGCCGGAGATACGCAGTATTTT
d_gene: TRBD1
j_gene: TRBJ2-3
abundance: -
v_gene: TRBV28

CDR3aa: CASSEGPRQEAAGNTIYF
CDR3nt: TGTGCCAGCAGCGAAGGCCCACGGCAGGAAGCTGCAGGAAACACCATATATTTT
d_gene: -
j_gene: TRBJ1-3
abundance: many
v_gene: TRBV7-6

CDR3aa: CASGDSSYNSPLHF
CDR3nt: TGTGCCAGCGGCGACAGTTCCTATAATTCACCCCTCCACTTT
d_gene: -
j_gene: TRBJ1-6
abundance: -
v_gene: TRBV28

CDR3aa: CASSMAETYEQYF
CDR3nt: TGTGCCAGTAGTATGGCTGAAACCTACGAGCAGTACTTC
d_gene: -
j_gene: TRBJ2-7
abundance: few
v_gene: TRBV19

CDR3aa: CASSPGRLNTEAFF
CDR3nt: TGTGCCAGCAGTCCCGGACGCCTGAACACTGAAGCTTTCTTT
d_gene: -
j_gene: TRBJ1-1
abundance: many
v_gene: TRBV27

CDR3aa: CASSDQWTVNEAFF
CDR3nt: TGTGCCAGCAGTGATCAGTGGACCGTGAATGAAGCTTTCTTT
d_gene: -
j_gene: TRBJ1-1
abundance: -
v_gene: TRBV2

CDR3aa: CASSGLAYEQYF
CDR3nt: TGTGCCAGCAGCGGACTCGCCTACGAGCAGTACTTC
d_gene: -
j_gene: TRBJ2-7
abundance: -
v_gene: TRBV6-1

CDR3aa: CATSGRAESDEQFF
CDR3nt: TGTGCCACCAGCGGAAGGGCCGAGAGCGATGAGCAGTTCTTC
d_gene: -
j_gene: TRBJ2-1
abundance: few
v_gene: TRBV15

CDR3aa: CASSPTSSGNTIYF
CDR3nt: TGTGCCAGTAGTCCGACGTCCTCTGGAAACACCATATATTTT
d_gene: -
j_gene: TRBJ1-3
abundance: -
v_gene: TRBV19